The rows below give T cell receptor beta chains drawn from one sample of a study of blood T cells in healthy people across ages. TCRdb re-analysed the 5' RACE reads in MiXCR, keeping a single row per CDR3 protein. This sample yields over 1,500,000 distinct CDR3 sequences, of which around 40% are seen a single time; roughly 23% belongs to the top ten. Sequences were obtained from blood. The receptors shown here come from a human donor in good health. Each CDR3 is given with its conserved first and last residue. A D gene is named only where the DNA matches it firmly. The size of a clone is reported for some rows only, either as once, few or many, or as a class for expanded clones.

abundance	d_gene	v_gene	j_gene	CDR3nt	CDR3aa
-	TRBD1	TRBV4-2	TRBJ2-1	TGTGCCAGCAGCCAAGATCCGGGACAGGGGCGGATTGAGCAGTTCTTC	CASSQDPGQGRIEQFF
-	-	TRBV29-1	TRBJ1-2	TGCAGCGTTGATGGGGGGGATGGCTACACCTTC	CSVDGGDGYTF
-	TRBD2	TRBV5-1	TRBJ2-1	TGCGCCAGCAGCTTGGGTTCTAGCGGGGTTTACAATGAGCAGTTCTTC	CASSLGSSGVYNEQFF
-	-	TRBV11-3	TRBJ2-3	TGTGCCAGCAGCTTCCGGGGATTGGGAGATACGCAGTATTTT	CASSFRGLGDTQYF
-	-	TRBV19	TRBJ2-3	TGTGCCAGTCGTATGGGCGATACGCAGTATTTT	CASRMGDTQYF
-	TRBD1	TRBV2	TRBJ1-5	TGTGCCAGCAGTGCCTCTGACAGGGAGAATCAGCCCCAGCATTTT	CASSASDRENQPQHF
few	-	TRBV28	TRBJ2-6	TGTGCTAGCAGCCCCTGGAGCTCTGGGGCCAACGTCCTGACTTTC	CASSPWSSGANVLTF
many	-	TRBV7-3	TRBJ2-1	TGTGCCAGCAGCTTAGCTCAGTACAATGAGCAGTTCTTC	CASSLAQYNEQFF
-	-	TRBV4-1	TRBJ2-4	TGCGCCAGCAGCCAAGATTCAGACCTGGGGCAGTACTTC	CASSQDSDLGQYF
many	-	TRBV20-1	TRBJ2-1	TGCAGTGCTGAGCCTCCGGACGGATCTAATGAGCAGTTCTTC	CSAEPPDGSNEQFF
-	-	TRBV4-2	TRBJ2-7	TGTGCCAGCAGCCAAGCCGGGCAGACCTACGAGCAGTACTTC	CASSQAGQTYEQYF
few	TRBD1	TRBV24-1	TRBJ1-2	TGTGCCACCAGTGATTCCGGACAGGGGGCTCCTCAGGGCTACACCTTC	CATSDSGQGAPQGYTF
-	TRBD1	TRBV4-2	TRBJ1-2	TGTGCCAGCAGCCAAGGCACGGGACAGGGTCATATTCTCCATGGCTACACCTTC	CASSQGTGQGHILHGYTF
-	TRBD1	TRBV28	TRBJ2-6	TGTGCCAGCAGTCCTCCGGGACAGGGGATAGGGGCCAACGTCCTGACTTTC	CASSPPGQGIGANVLTF
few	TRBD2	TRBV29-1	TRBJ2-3	TGCAGCGTCGCGGGGGGAATTGATACGCAGTATTTT	CSVAGGIDTQYF
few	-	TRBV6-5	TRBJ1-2	TGTGCCAGCAACCCGGGCGAGGGGGATCGGCATGGCTACACCTTC	CASNPGEGDRHGYTF
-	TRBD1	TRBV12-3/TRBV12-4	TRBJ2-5	TGTGCCAGCAGCGACTACTCGGGGACAGCTGTACAAGAGACCCAGTACTTC	CASSDYSGTAVQETQYF
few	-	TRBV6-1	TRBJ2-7	TGTGCCAGCAGTGAAGCTCGGGGAGACTACGAGCAGTACTTC	CASSEARGDYEQYF
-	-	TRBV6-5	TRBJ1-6	TGTGCCAGCAGCCTTGGACGGTTTAATTCACCCCTCCACTTT	CASSLGRFNSPLHF
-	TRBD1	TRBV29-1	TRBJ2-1	TGCAGCGTTGGAGAACGAGGGACAGGGAGGTACAATGAGCAGTTCTTC	CSVGERGTGRYNEQFF
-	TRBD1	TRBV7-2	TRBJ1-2	TGTGCCAGCAGCTCCCGGACAGGGGAGGGCTATGGCTACACCTTC	CASSSRTGEGYGYTF
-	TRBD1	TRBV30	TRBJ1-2	TGTGCCTGGAACCGGGACAGGGCTAACTATGGCTACACCTTC	CAWNRDRANYGYTF
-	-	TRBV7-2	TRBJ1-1	TGTGCCAGCAGCTTAGTGCCAGGAGCGAACACTGGAGCTTTCTTT	CASSLVPGANTGAFF